The following is a T cell receptor (beta chain) sequence with its context. The authors' processing: Estimates of nucleated cell counts were drawn from the amplification of reference gene primers. Repertoires were generated with immunoSEQ multiplex PCR, while TCRdb's copy carries only in-frame clones and drops some. The V and J calls and clone size were taken over from that table, and D and trimming were inferred from the DNA. The sample comprises 220,000 or so clones, around 83% of which are singletons, and around 3% rests with the top ten. The data belong to a study of blood T cell repertoires in COVID-19. The overall study: Researchers got acute and convalescent COVID-19 samples from the United States, Italy and Spain.

The CDR3 is made up of 19 amino acids. CDR1 and CDR2 (germline): SGHRS, YFSETQ. V lost 1 base, J lost 0 bases, and 20 bases lay in between. The clonotype was recovered from a man aged 50-59 years who had recovered from COVID-19. The V gene is TRBV5-1, the J gene TRBJ1-3, with a possible D match to TRBD1 (5 bases). Sequencing was carried out using peripheral blood. The DNA of the CDR3 is TGCGCCAGCAGCTTGCAGGCAGGGTTGCGGCCGAGCTCTGGAAACACCATATATTTT. Its protein is CASSLQAGLRPSSGNTIYF.